These 9 T cell receptor beta chains were sequenced from one sample in a study of blood T cells in healthy people across ages. Using a J-beta primer mix together with a sample-barcoded 5' primer, a second PCR was run for about 7 to 12 cycles. TCRdb redid the calling of the 5' RACE reads with MiXCR, one entry per CDR3 protein. Here the sample spans hundreds of thousands of distinct CDR3 sequences, around 20% being singletons. Sequenced: blood. These receptors all stem from a man between 65 and 85 years old in good health.

The rearrangement links TRBV3-1 to TRBJ1-5; TRBD1 is a possible D gene (6 bases). V was cut by 5 bases and J by 3 bases, with 11 bases left in between. CDR3 size: 14 residues. Germline CDR1 reads LGHDT; CDR2 reads YNNKEL (reference sequence). Here the CDR3 reads CASSTQGHNQPQHF. CDR3 sequence (DNA): TGTGCCAGCAGCACCCAGGGGCACAATCAGCCCCAGCATTTT.

This rearrangement joins TRBV7-9 to TRBJ2-7; D remains ambiguous. Germline-derived CDR1 and CDR2 are SEHNR and FQNEAQ (reference sequence). This CDR3 is built from 17 residues. With 7 bases removed from V and 4 bases from J, the gap between germline ends came to 26 bases. DNA for the CDR3: TGTGCCAGCACCCCGAGACGGTACCCTCCGAGGAGTTACGAGCAGTACGTC. Amino acid sequence: CASTPRRYPPRSYEQYV.

This clonotype was observed a few times. V usage is TRBV19 and J usage is TRBJ2-5; D may be TRBD1 (5 bases). Germline V gene sequence: CDR1 LNHDA, CDR2 SQIVND (reference sequence). The V gene lost 6 bases and the J gene lost 5 bases, with 13 bases spanning the gap. The CDR3 covers 13 residues. The CDR3 DNA sequence: TGTGCCAGTAGGAAACAGGATCGGGAGACCCAGTACTTC. It specifies CASRKQDRETQYF.

The rearrangement links TRBV20-1 to TRBJ2-5; tentative D call: TRBD2 (6 bases). The CDR3 is 15 amino acids. Trimming removed 3 bases from V and 3 bases from J, with 17 bases in between. Germline V gives CDR1 DFQATT, CDR2 SNEGSKA (reference sequence). In DNA form, the CDR3 reads TGCAGTGCTAGTCCCGGGAGCGAGAGAAAAGAGACCCAGTACTTC. Translated, it gives CSASPGSERKETQYF.

V usage is TRBV12-3 or TRBV12-4 and J usage is TRBJ1-4; no clear D gene. The V and J ends lost 5 bases and 8 bases respectively, with 12 bases between them. The CDR3 length is 13 residues. The CDR3 is CASSPGRAEKLFF. Here the CDR3 DNA reads TGTGCCAGCAGTCCAGGACGGGCAGAAAAACTGTTTTTT.

This clonotype was seen only a few times. The chain is built from TRBV7-2 and TRBJ2-5; TRBD1 is a possible D gene (5 bases). From germline, CDR1 is SGHTA and CDR2 FQGNSA. This CDR3 is built from 15 residues. The V end lost 6 bases, the J end lost 1 base, and 15 bases lay between the germline ends. This chain's CDR3 is CASSPREGVQETQYF. CDR3 in DNA: TGTGCCAGCAGTCCCAGGGAAGGGGTCCAAGAGACCCAGTACTTC.

The chain employs TRBV5-4 and TRBJ2-7; D not resolved. Looked up from germline, CDR1 is SGHNT and CDR2 is YYREEE (reference sequence). Trimming left V 1 base short and J 3 bases short, with 8 bases between. This CDR3 comprises 13 residues. Here the CDR3 DNA reads TGTGCCAGCAGCTTGTTACCCAACTACGAGCAGTACTTC. Translated, it gives CASSLLPNYEQYF.

The CDR3 sequence: CSASNSGRLNEQFF. CDR3 in DNA: TGCAGTGCTAGTAATAGCGGGAGGTTAAATGAGCAGTTCTTC. The chain combines TRBV20-1 with TRBJ2-5, with 10 nucleotides matching TRBD2. The DNA end favors TRBJ2-1, so the J call may be wrong. Germline V CDR1 and CDR2: DFQATT, SNEGSKA (reference sequence). The CDR3 totals 14 residues.

The chain is built from TRBV7-9 and TRBJ2-1, with D possibly matching TRBD2 (6 bases). Trimming took 5 bases from V and 10 from J, leaving 15 bases between them. In germline, CDR1 is SEHNR, CDR2 FQNEAQ (reference sequence). The CDR3 is 13 amino acids. This CDR3 reads CASSKIGTSEQFF. Written as DNA, the CDR3 is TGTGCCAGCAGCAAAATCGGGACTTCCGAGCAGTTCTTC.